This paragraph reports one T cell receptor (beta chain). V was pared by 0 bases and J by 4 bases, with 3 bases of the junction left unmatched. This CDR3 has 15 residues. Germline CDR1 SGHRS, CDR2 YFSETQ. This sample is part of a study of blood T cell repertoires in COVID-19. Study as a whole: Acute and convalescent COVID-19 samples came from the United States, Italy and Spain. Sources were T cells, B-cell-depleted T cells, or PBMCs; the material itself was cDNA or gDNA.

Authors' methods: Cell counts per sample came from amplifying reference gene primers. Data came from immunoSEQ multiplex PCR; TCRdb stores just in-frame clones and leaves some out. Clone size and the V and J calls come from that table; the DNA yielded D and trimming. Of about 75,000 clones listed, 88% are singletons. Sequences were obtained from peripheral blood. The chain uses TRBV5-1 and TRBJ2-1; 8 bases map to TRBD2. This sequence originates from a human donor in a cohort sampled during active COVID-19. CDR3 coding DNA: TGCGCCAGCAGCTTGGCCGCTAGCGGGTACAATGAGCAGTTCTTC. As protein: CASSLAASGYNEQFF. The complete variable domain, with remaining parts taken from reference TRBV5-1 and TRBJ2-1, reads KAGVTQTPRYLIKTRGQQVTLSCSPISGHRSVSWYQQTPGQGLQFLFEYFSETQRNKGNFPGRFSGRQFSNSRSEMNVSTLELGDSALYLCASSLAASGYNEQFFGPGTRLTVL.